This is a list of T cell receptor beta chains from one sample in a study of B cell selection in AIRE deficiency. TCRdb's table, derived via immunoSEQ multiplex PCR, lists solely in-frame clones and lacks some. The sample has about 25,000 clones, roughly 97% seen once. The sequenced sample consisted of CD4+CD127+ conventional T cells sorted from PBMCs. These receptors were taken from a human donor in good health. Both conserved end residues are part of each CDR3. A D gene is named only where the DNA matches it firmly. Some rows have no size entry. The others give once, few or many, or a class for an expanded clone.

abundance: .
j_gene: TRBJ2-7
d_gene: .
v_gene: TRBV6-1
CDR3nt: TGTGCCAGCGCCCCTCCTCCAGGGGACGAGCAGTACTTC
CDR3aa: CASAPPPGDEQYF

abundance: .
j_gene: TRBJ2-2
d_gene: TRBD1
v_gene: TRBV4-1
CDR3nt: TGCGCCAGCAGTAACGCCGGACAGGGGGCCGGCGGGGAGCTGTTTTTT
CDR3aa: CASSNAGQGAGGELFF

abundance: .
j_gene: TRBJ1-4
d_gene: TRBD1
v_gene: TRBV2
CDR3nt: TGTGCCAGCAGCAACAGGGGGCTGACTAATGAAAAACTGTTTTTT
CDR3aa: CASSNRGLTNEKLFF

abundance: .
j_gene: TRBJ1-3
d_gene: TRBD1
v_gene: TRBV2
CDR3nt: TGTGCCAGCAGTTGGGCCCGGACAGGGGGCAACACCATATATTTT
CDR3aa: CASSWARTGGNTIYF

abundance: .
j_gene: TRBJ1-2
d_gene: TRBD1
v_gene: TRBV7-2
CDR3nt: TGTGCCAGCAGTCGAAGACAGGGTGGTGGCTACACCTTC
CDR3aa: CASSRRQGGGYTF

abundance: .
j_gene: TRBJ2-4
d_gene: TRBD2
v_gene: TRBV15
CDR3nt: TGTGCCACCAGCTTAGCGGGAGTGGCCAAAAACATTCAGTACTTC
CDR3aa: CATSLAGVAKNIQYF

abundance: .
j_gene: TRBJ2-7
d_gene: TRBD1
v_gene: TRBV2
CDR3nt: TGTGCCAGTCTCCGGGACAGGGGGAACGAGCAGTACTTC
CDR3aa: CASLRDRGNEQYF

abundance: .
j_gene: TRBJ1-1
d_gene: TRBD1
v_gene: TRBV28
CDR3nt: TGTGCCAGCAGTCCATCCCCCGGGACAGGGTACACTGAAGCTTTCTTT
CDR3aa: CASSPSPGTGYTEAFF

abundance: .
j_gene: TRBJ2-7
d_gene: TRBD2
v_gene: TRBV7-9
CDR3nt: TGTGCCAGCAGCTTGAATAAGCGGGAGGCCAACTACGAGCAGTACTTC
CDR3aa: CASSLNKREANYEQYF

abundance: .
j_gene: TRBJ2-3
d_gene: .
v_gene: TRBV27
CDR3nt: TGTGCCAGCAGTTTCACAGTCACAGATACGCAGTATTTT
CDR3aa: CASSFTVTDTQYF

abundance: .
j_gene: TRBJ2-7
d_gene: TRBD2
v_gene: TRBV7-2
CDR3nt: TGTGCCAGCAGCTTAGTACGCGGGAGAACCTACGAGCAGTACTTC
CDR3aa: CASSLVRGRTYEQYF

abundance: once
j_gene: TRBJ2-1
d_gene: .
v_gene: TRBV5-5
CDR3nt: TGTGCCAGCAGCTTGAGCGGAGCCGGGGGGCAGTTCTTC
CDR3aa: CASSLSGAGGQFF

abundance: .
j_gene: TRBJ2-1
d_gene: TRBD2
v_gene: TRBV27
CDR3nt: TGTGCCAGCAGCTCGACTAGCGGGAGGGGGGATGAGCAGTTCTTC
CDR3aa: CASSSTSGRGDEQFF

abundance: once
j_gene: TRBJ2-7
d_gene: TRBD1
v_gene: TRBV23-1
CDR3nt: TGCGCCAGCAGTCGATATTGGGACAGGAACTACGAGCAGTACTTC
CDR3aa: CASSRYWDRNYEQYF

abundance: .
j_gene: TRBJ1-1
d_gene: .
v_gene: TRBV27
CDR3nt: TGTGCCAGCAGTCCATCGCGGCGGGACACTGAAGCTTTCTTT
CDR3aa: CASSPSRRDTEAFF

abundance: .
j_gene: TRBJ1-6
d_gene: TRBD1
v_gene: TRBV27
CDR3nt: TGTGCCAGCAGTTTAAGCCCCCTACAGGGGGGAAGTTCACCCCTCCACTTT
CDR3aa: CASSLSPLQGGSSPLHF

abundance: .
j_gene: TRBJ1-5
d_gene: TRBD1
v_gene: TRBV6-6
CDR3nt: TGTGCCAGCAAAAACCTGGGACAGGGAATCAGTCAGCCCCAGCATTTT
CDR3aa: CASKNLGQGISQPQHF

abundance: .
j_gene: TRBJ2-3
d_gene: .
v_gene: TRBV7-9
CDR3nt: TGTGCCAGCAGTCTTTCCATCTGGGAGACAGATACGCAGTATTTT
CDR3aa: CASSLSIWETDTQYF